This T cell receptor (beta chain) is from a study of OX40 agonist ivuxolimab in advanced cancers. Study in general: Treatment of patients was with ivuxolimab, an agonistic anti-OX40 (CD134) antibody.

Method: immunoSEQ multiplex PCR; TCRdb's copy keeps in-frame clones and lacks some. The sample has around 70,000 clones, roughly 82% seen once; the top ten hold 0.9% to 1.4%. CDR3 length: 14 amino acids. The germline V gene has CDR1 LNHNV and CDR2 YYDKDF (reference sequence). V was pared by 7 bases and J by 7 bases, with 19 bases between. V and J are TRBV15 and TRBJ2-5; D not certain. This receptor was taken from an adult with an advanced solid tumor such as melanoma, head and neck, liver or kidney cancer. This sample comprised CD4+ or CD8+ T cells sorted from blood, obtained in a trial of the OX40 agonist ivuxolimab. In DNA form, the CDR3 reads TGTGCCACCACAGAGGATTTTGGTTTGGTGACCCAGTACTTC. Translated: CATTEDFGLVTQYF.